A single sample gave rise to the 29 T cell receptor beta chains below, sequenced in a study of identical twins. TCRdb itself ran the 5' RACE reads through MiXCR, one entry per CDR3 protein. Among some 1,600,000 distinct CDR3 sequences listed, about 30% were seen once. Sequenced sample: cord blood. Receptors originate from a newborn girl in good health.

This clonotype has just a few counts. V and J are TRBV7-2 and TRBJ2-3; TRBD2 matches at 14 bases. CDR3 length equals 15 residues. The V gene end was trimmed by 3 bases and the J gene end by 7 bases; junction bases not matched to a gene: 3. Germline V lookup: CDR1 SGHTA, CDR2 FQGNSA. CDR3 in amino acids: CASSFGTSGGHTQYF. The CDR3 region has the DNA TGTGCCAGCAGCTTCGGGACTAGCGGGGGACATACGCAGTATTTT.

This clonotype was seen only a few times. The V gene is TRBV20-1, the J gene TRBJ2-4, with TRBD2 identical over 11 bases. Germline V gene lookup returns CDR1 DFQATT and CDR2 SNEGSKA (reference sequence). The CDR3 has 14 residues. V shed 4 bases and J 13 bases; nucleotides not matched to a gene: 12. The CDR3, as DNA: TGCAGTGCTAAACTAGCGGGAGCCTACAATGAGCAGTACTTC. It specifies CSAKLAGAYNEQYF.

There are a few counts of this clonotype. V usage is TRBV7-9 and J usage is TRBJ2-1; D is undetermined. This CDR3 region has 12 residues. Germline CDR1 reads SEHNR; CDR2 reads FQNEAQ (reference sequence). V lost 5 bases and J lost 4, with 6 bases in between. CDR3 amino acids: CASSTEYNEQFF. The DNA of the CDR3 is TGTGCCAGCAGCACTGAGTACAATGAGCAGTTCTTC.

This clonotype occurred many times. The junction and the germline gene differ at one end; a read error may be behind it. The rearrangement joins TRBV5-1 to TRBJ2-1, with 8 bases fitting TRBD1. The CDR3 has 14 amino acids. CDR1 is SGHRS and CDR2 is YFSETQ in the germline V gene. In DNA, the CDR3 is TGTGCCAGCAGTCCAGGGACAGGCTACAATGAGCAGTTCTTC. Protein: CASSPGTGYNEQFF.

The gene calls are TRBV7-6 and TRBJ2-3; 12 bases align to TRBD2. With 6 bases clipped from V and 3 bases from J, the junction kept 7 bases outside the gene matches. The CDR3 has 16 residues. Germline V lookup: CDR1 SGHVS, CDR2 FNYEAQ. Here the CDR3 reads CASSTRLAGATDTQYF. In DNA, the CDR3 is TGTGCCAGCAGTACCCGACTAGCGGGAGCAACAGATACGCAGTATTTT.

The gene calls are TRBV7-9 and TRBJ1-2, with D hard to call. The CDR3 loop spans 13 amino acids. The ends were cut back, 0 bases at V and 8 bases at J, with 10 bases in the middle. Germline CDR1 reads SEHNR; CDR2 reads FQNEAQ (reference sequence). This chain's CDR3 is CASSLALKGGYTF. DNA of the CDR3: TGTGCCAGCAGCTTAGCGCTAAAAGGAGGCTACACCTTC. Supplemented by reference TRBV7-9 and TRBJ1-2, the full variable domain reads DTGVSQNPRHKITKRGQNVTFRCDPISEHNRLYWYRQTLGQGPEFLTYFQNEAQLEKSRLLSDRFSAERPKGSFSTLEIQRTEQGDSAMYLCASSLALKGGYTFGSGTRLTVV.

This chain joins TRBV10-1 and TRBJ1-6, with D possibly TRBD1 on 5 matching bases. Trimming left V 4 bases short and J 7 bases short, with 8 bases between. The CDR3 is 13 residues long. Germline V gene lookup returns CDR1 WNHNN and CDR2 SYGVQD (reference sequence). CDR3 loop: CASSVGTNSPLHF. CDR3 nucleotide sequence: TGCGCCAGCAGTGTTGGGACGAATTCACCCCTCCACTTT.

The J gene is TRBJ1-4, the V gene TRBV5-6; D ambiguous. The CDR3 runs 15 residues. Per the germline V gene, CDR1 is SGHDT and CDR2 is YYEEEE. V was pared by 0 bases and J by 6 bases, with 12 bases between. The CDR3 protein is CASSLGGYGDEKLFF. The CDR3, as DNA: TGTGCCAGCAGCTTGGGAGGGTACGGGGATGAAAAACTGTTTTTT.

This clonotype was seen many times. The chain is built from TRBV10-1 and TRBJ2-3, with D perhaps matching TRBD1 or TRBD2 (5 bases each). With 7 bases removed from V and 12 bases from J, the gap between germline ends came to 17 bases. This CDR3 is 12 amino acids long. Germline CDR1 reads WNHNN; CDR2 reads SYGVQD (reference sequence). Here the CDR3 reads CASNQNRDHQYF. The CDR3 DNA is TGCGCCAGCAATCAAAACCGGGACCACCAGTATTTT.

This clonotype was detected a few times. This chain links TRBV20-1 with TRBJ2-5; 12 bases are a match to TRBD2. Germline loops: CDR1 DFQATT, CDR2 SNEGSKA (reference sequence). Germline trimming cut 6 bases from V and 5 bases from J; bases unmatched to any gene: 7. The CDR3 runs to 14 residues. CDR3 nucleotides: TGCAGTGCCCAGACTAGCGGGGGAGTCGAGACCCAGTACTTC. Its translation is CSAQTSGGVETQYF.

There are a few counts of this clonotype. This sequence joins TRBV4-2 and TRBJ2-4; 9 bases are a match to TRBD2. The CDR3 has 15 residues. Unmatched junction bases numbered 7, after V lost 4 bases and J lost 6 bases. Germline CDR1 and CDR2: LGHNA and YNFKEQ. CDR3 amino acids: CASSPLMTSGNIQYF. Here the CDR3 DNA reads TGTGCCAGCAGCCCGCTGATGACTAGCGGAAACATTCAGTACTTC.

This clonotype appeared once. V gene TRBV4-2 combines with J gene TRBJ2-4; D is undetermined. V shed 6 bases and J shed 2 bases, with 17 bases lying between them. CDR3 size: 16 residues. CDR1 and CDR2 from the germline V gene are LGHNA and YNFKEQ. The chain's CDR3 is CASRSVDKATKNIQYF. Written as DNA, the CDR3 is TGTGCCAGCAGATCTGTCGACAAGGCCACCAAAAACATTCAGTACTTC.

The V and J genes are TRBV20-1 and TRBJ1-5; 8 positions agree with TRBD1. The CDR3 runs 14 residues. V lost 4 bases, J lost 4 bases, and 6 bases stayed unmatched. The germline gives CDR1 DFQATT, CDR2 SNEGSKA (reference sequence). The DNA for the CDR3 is TGCAGTGCTACCACAGGGGGTGAGAATCAGCCCCAGCATTTT. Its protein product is CSATTGGENQPQHF.

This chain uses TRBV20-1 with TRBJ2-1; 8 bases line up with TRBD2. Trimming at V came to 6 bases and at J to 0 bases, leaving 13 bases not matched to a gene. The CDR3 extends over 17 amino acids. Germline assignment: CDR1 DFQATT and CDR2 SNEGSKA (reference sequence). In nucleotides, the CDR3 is TGCAGTGCCACTATCGGGGGGGCCCGATACTCCTACAATGAGCAGTTCTTC. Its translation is CSATIGGARYSYNEQFF.

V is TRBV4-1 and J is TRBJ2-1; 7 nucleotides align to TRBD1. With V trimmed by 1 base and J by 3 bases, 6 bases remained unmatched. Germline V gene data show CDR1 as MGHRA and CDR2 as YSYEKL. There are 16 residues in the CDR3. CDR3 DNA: TGCGCCAGCAGCCAAGGGACAGGTGCCTACTACAATGAGCAGTTCTTC. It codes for CASSQGTGAYYNEQFF.

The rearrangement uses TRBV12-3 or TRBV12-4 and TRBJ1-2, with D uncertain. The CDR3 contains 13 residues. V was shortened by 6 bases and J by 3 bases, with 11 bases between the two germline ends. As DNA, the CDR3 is TGTGCCAGCAGCCAACGGACCCACTATGGCTACACCTTC. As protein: CASSQRTHYGYTF.

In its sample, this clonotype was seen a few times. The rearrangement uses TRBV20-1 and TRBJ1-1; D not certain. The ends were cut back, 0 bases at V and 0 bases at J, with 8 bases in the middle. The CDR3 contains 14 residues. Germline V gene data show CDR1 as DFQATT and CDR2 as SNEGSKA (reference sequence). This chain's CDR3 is CSARDRHMNTEAFF. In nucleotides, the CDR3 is TGCAGTGCTAGAGATCGACACATGAACACTGAAGCTTTCTTT.

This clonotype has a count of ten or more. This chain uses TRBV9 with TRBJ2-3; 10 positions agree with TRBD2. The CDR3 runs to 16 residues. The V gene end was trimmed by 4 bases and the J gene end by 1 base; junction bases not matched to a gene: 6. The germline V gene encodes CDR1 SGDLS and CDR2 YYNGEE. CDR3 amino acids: CASSRSGTSGTDTQYF. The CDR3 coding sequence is TGTGCCAGCAGCCGATCCGGGACTAGCGGCACAGATACGCAGTATTTT.

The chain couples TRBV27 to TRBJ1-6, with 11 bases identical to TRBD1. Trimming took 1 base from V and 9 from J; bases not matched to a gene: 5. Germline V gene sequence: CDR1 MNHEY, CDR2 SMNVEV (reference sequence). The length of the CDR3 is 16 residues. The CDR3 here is CASSLFGQGAGSPLHF. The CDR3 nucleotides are TGTGCCAGCAGTTTATTCGGACAGGGGGCAGGTTCACCCCTCCACTTT.

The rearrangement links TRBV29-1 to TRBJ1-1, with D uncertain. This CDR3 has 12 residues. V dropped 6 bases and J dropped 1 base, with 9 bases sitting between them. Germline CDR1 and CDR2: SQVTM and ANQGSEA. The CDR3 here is CSVAFRNTEAFF. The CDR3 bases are TGCAGCGTAGCCTTCAGGAACACTGAAGCTTTCTTT.

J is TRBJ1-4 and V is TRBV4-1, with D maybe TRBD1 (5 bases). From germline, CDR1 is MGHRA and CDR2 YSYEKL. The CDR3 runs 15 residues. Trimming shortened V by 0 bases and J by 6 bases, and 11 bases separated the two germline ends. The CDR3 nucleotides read TGCGCCAGCAGCCAAGATGGGGGGGGATATGAAAAACTGTTTTTT. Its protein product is CASSQDGGGYEKLFF.

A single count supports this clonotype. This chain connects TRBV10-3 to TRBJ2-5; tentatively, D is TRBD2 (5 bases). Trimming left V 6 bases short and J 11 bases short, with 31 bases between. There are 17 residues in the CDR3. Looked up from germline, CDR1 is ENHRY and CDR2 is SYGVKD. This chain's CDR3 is CAISRGLSSRAYNEQYF. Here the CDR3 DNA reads TGTGCCATCAGCCGTGGCCTCTCTAGCAGAGCCTACAATGAGCAGTACTTC.

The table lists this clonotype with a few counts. The CDR3 region has the DNA TGTGCCAGCAGCGGGCTGGGGGATAGCAATCAGCCCCAGCATTTT. Translated: CASSGLGDSNQPQHF. This chain connects TRBV5-5 to TRBJ1-5; the D gene is possibly TRBD1 (5 bases). CDR3 length equals 15 residues. The V gene's germline CDR1 is SGHKS and CDR2 YYEKEE (reference sequence). The ends were cut back, 4 bases at V and 0 bases at J, with 11 bases in the middle.

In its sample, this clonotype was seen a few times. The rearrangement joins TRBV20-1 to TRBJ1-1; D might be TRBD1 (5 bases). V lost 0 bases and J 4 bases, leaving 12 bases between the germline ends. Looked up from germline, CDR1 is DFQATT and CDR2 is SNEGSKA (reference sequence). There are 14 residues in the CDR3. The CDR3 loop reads CSAREPPRGTEAFF. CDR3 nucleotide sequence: TGCAGTGCTAGAGAACCACCTAGGGGCACTGAAGCTTTCTTT.

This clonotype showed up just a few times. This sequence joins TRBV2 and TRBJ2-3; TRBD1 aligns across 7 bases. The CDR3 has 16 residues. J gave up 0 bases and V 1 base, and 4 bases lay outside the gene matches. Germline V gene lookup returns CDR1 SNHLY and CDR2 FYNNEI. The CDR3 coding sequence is TGTGCCAGCAGTGAAGGGACAGGCTCTAGCACAGATACGCAGTATTTT. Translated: CASSEGTGSSTDTQYF. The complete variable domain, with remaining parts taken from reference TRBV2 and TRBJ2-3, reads EPEVTQTPSHQVTQMGQEVILRCVPISNHLYFYWYRQILGQKVEFLVSFYNNEISEKSEIFDDQFSVERPDGSNFTLKIRSTKLEDSAMYFCASSEGTGSSTDTQYFGPGTRLTVL.

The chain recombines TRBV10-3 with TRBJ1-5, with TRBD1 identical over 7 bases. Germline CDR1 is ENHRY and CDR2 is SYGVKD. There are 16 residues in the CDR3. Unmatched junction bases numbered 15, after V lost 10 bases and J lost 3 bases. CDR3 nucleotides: TGTGCCACCGCGCAGGGGGTAAGCATTACCAATCAGCCCCAGCATTTT. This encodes CATAQGVSITNQPQHF.

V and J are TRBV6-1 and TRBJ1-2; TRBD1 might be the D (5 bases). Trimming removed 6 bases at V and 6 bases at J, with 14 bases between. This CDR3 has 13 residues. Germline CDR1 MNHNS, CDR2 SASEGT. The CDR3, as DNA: TGTGCCAGCAGAAAGGGACCCGTGCATGGCTACACCTTC. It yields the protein CASRKGPVHGYTF.

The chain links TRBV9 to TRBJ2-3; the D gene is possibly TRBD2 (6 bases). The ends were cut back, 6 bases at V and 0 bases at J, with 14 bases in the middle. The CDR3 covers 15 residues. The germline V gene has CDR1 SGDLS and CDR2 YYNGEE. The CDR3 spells CASNRGGVSTDTQYF. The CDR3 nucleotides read TGTGCCAGCAATCGGGGAGGCGTTAGCACAGATACGCAGTATTTT.

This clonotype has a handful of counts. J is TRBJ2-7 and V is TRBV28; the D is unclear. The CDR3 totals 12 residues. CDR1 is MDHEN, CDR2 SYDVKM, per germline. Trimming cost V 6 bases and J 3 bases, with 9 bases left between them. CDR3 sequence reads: CASRTTHYEQYF. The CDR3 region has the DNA TGTGCCAGCAGAACAACCCACTACGAGCAGTACTTC.